The 19 T cell receptor beta chains listed next were all sequenced from one sample in a study of molecular identifiers for immune sequencing clone quantification. One entry per CDR3 protein results from TCRdb running MiXCR on the PCR reads. Of hundreds of thousands of distinct CDR3 sequences listed, 25% are singletons. Material: naive CD8+ T cells from blood, with Jurkat cell RNA spiked in. This sample's subset: FACS-sorted CD8+CD4-CCR7+CD45RA+ naive T cells. The receptors were sampled from a human donor in good health. Some libraries in this study had Jurkat cell RNA spiked in.

This clonotype showed up just a few times. The chain couples TRBV2 to TRBJ1-5, with 9 bases that match TRBD1. V lost 3 bases to trimming and J lost 6 bases; unmatched junction nucleotides: 3. The CDR3 loop spans 14 amino acids. Germline CDR1 is SNHLY and CDR2 is FYNNEI. The CDR3 DNA reads TGTGCCAGCAGTGAGGGACAGGGCACTCAGCCCCAGCATTTT. Residues: CASSEGQGTQPQHF. Full variable domain (outside the CDR3, taken from reference TRBV2 and TRBJ1-5): EPEVTQTPSHQVTQMGQEVILRCVPISNHLYFYWYRQILGQKVEFLVSFYNNEISEKSEIFDDQFSVERPDGSNFTLKIRSTKLEDSAMYFCASSEGQGTQPQHFGDGTRLSIL.

The rearrangement links TRBV20-1 to TRBJ2-5; 13 bases line up with TRBD2. The CDR3 length is 17 residues. With V trimmed by 1 base and J by 5 bases, 10 bases remained unmatched. The germline CDR1 and CDR2 sequences are DFQATT and SNEGSKA (reference sequence). CDR3 nucleotide sequence: TGCAGTGCTAGAGCCATTACTAGCGGGAGGGGATGGGAGACCCAGTACTTC. It is translated as CSARAITSGRGWETQYF.

In this sample, this clonotype turned up a few times. The chain recombines TRBV19 with TRBJ2-3, with 8 bases that match TRBD2. With V trimmed by 3 bases and J by 5 bases, 7 bases remained unmatched. CDR3 length equals 15 residues. The germline CDR1 and CDR2 sequences are LNHDA and SQIVND (reference sequence). CDR3 nucleotide sequence: TGTGCCAGTAGTATTGTAGGACTAGCTGGAGATACGCAGTATTTT. Residues: CASSIVGLAGDTQYF.

This clonotype was seen more than once but under ten times. The chain employs TRBV11-1 and TRBJ1-6, with D unclear. Germline CDR1 reads SGHAT; CDR2 reads FQDESV (reference sequence). V was trimmed by 5 bases and J by 6 bases, leaving 11 bases between them. The CDR3 extends over 14 amino acids. CDR3 DNA: TGTGCCAGCAGCGACCGGGCCCTTAATTCACCCCTCCACTTT. As protein: CASSDRALNSPLHF.

The chain combines TRBV6-5 with TRBJ2-5, with 8 nucleotides matching TRBD2. The CDR3 is made up of 16 amino acids. V trimming: 0 bases; J trimming: 0 bases; junction bases outside the gene matches: 3. Per germline, CDR1 MNHEY and CDR2 SVGAGI. The CDR3 DNA reads TGTGCCAGCAGTTACTCGGCGGGGGGCTACCAAGAGACCCAGTACTTC. It codes for CASSYSAGGYQETQYF.

Points on this clonotype: A much larger clone lies one base from this, so it may be a read error. The gene calls are TRBV14 and TRBJ2-7; D is unclear. CDR3 length: 11 amino acids. Per germline, CDR1 SGHDN and CDR2 FVKESK. CDR3: CTSSPADEQYF. Here the CDR3 DNA reads TGTACCAGCAGCCCAGCTGACGAGCAGTACTTC.

This clonotype has more than one count but fewer than ten. The rearrangement uses TRBV13 and TRBJ2-7; the D call may be TRBD1 or TRBD2 (5 bases each). CDR1 and CDR2 from the germline V gene are PRHDT and FYEKMQ (reference sequence). The CDR3 runs 14 residues. V shed 2 bases and J shed 4 bases, with 12 bases lying between them. The CDR3 region is CASSLPPGPYEQYF. CDR3 nucleotides: TGTGCCAGCAGCTTACCTCCGGGACCATACGAGCAGTACTTC.

This clonotype was seen more than once but under ten times. The chain combines TRBV5-6 with TRBJ1-5; no reliable D call. The CDR3 runs to 17 residues. The ends were cut back, 1 base at V and 3 bases at J, with 17 bases in the middle. Germline values: CDR1 SGHDT, CDR2 YYEEEE. The CDR3 reads CASSLTTRLVANQPQHF. In DNA, the CDR3 is TGTGCCAGCAGCTTGACAACGAGGTTGGTGGCCAATCAGCCCCAGCATTTT.

On this clonotype: In this CDR3 the conserved last residue, phenylalanine or tryptophan, is missing, so a read error is likely. The chain employs TRBV4-3 and TRBJ2-1, with D possibly matching TRBD1 (5 bases). The CDR3 consists of 14 residues. Germline V gene lookup returns CDR1 LGHNA and CDR2 YSLEER. Between the trimmed V and J ends, which lost 0 bases and 4 bases, there was a span of 7 bases. CDR3 protein: CASSQERQYNEQFS. The CDR3 coding sequence is TGCGCCAGCAGCCAAGAGAGACAGTACAATGAGCAGTTCTCC.

A note on this clonotype: A read error may account for a junction end that differs from germline. This rearrangement joins TRBV7-9 to TRBJ2-3; TRBD1 is a possible D gene (6 bases). Germline V CDR1 and CDR2: SEHNR, FQNEAQ (reference sequence). The CDR3 length is 11 residues. Written as DNA, the CDR3 is TGTGCCGGCAGCTTAGGGGGTACGCAGTATTTT. Its translation is CAGSLGGTQYF. Based on the CDR3 plus reference TRBV7-9 and TRBJ2-3, the full variable domain is DTGVSQNPRHKITKRGQNVTFRCDPISEHNRLYWYRQTLGQGPEFLTYFQNEAQLEKSRLLSDRFSAERPKGSFSTLEIQRTEQGDSAMYLCAGSLGGTQYFGPGTRLTVL.

Regarding this clonotype: A much more abundant neighbour one base away suggests this may be a read error. V usage is TRBV18 and J usage is TRBJ2-3; D is tentatively TRBD1 or TRBD2 (6 bases each). This CDR3 is 14 amino acids long. CDR1 and CDR2 from the germline V gene are KGHSH and LQKENI. The CDR3 loop is CVSSRWGATDTQYF. The CDR3 DNA is TGTGTCAGCTCTCGCTGGGGGGCAACAGATACGCAGTATTTT.

Many counts were recorded for this clonotype. The chain combines TRBV30 with TRBJ2-6; TRBD1 might be the D (6 bases). Trimming took 4 bases from V and 0 from J, leaving 10 bases between them. The germline CDR1 and CDR2 sequences are GTSNPN and SVGIG (reference sequence). The CDR3 consists of 15 residues. This CDR3 is CAWNLQGSGANVLTF. DNA for the CDR3: TGTGCCTGGAACCTACAGGGCTCTGGGGCCAACGTCCTGACTTTC.

This clonotype was counted a few times. This clone may be a read error of a much larger clone one base away. The rearrangement joins TRBV12-3 or TRBV12-4 to TRBJ2-3, with 7 bases that match TRBD2. The CDR3 is 14 residues long. DNA for the CDR3: TGTGCCGGCAGCCTACTAGCGAGCTCAGATACGCAGTATTTT. Amino acids: CAGSLLASSDTQYF.

DNA for the CDR3: TGTGCCATCAGTGGTAGCGGGGGGAGCTACAATGAGCAGTTCTTC. It yields the protein CAISGSGGSYNEQFF. This sequence joins TRBV10-3 and TRBJ2-1; TRBD2 aligns across 10 bases. The V gene's germline CDR1 is ENHRY and CDR2 SYGVKD. V dropped 4 bases and J dropped 3; count of bases not matched to a gene: 3. The CDR3 spans 15 residues.

In its sample, this clonotype was seen a few times. The chain uses TRBV29-1 and TRBJ2-2, with D possibly matching TRBD1 (6 bases). Trimming removed 1 base from V and 0 bases from J, with 9 bases in between. The germline V gene has CDR1 SQVTM and CDR2 ANQGSEA. This CDR3 has 15 amino acids. The CDR3 coding sequence is TGCAGCGTTGAAGGTGGGGGCTCGAACACCGGGGAGCTGTTTTTT. Its translation is CSVEGGGSNTGELFF.

This clonotype was observed many times. The rearrangement joins TRBV12-3 or TRBV12-4 to TRBJ2-3; tentatively, D is TRBD1 (5 bases). The CDR3 is 17 amino acids. Deletions cut 2 bases from V and 2 bases from J, with 17 bases between. DNA for the CDR3: TGTGCCAGCAGTTTACCCACGGACACTTTCCCCACAGATACGCAGTATTTT. Residues: CASSLPTDTFPTDTQYF.

The chain has TRBV9 and TRBJ2-1; 9 bases map to TRBD2. The CDR3 covers 15 residues. V lost 6 bases to trimming and J lost 4 bases; unmatched junction nucleotides: 8. In germline, CDR1 is SGDLS, CDR2 YYNGEE. CDR3 region: CASTLAGGPYNEQFF. The DNA for the CDR3 is TGTGCCAGCACCCTGGCGGGAGGGCCTTACAATGAGCAGTTCTTC.

This clonotype was detected many times. V usage is TRBV7-9 and J usage is TRBJ1-1; D not resolved. Trimming shortened V by 11 bases and J by 2 bases, and 18 bases separated the two germline ends. The germline V gene encodes CDR1 SEHNR and CDR2 FQNEAQ (reference sequence). The CDR3 has 14 amino acids. The chain's CDR3 is CAPMAWGANTEAFF. The CDR3, as DNA: TGTGCCCCCATGGCCTGGGGAGCCAACACTGAAGCTTTCTTT.

CDR3 region: CSARPLGQPEVTQYF. In DNA form, the CDR3 reads TGCAGTGCTAGACCCCTCGGACAGCCTGAGGTGACCCAGTACTTC. This chain links TRBV20-1 with TRBJ2-5; D may be TRBD1 (6 bases). The germline V and J ends were trimmed by 2 bases and 7 bases, with 20 bases remaining between them. This CDR3 has 15 residues. The germline V gene has CDR1 DFQATT and CDR2 SNEGSKA (reference sequence).